This entry describes one T cell receptor (beta chain). Its antigen is unidentified. The data were obtained in a study of T cells after yellow fever vaccination. Study-level background: Low-cell-number fractions were prepared with SMART-Seq v4 Ultra Low Input.

One entry per CDR3 protein, called by TCRdb with MiXCR from the 5' RACE reads. The data contain 120,000 or so distinct CDR3 sequences, 8% to 10% of them seen just once; the ten biggest clones take up about 40%. Germline V lookup: CDR1 SEHNR, CDR2 FQNEAQ (reference sequence). The CDR3 totals 18 residues. Between the trimmed V and J ends, which lost 1 base and 3 bases, there was a span of 21 bases. Regarding the study as a whole: Post-booster repertoires again held most primary-vaccination clones (roughly 96% CD4, approximately 90% CD8). It was the secondary response that reached its peak faster, day 5 versus 15, but it was weaker.

This TCR derives from a man in his late teens or twenties who received the YFV17D yellow fever vaccine. Sequencing used CD8+ T cells sorted from PBMCs, obtained on the day of the yellow fever booster vaccination. This rearrangement joins TRBV7-9 to TRBJ1-2, with D possibly matching TRBD1 (5 bases). The CDR3 bases are TGTGCCAGCAGCTTAGTCTTGGACATATGGGTTTCGGACTATGGCTACACCTTC. This translates into CASSLVLDIWVSDYGYTF.